The 6 T cell receptor beta chains below all came from one sample that was sequenced in a study of blood T cell repertoires in COVID-19. The protocol was immunoSEQ multiplex PCR, while the TCRdb copy is restricted to in-frame clones and leaves out a portion. The sample holds approximately 100,000 clones; just under 95% are singletons and the top ten take around 5.7%. Sequenced material: peripheral blood. The origin of the receptors is a man between 65 and 85 years old with acute or convalescent COVID-19.

The chain has TRBV6-6 and TRBJ2-1, with 12 bases identical to TRBD2. J gave up 8 bases and V 7 bases, and 9 bases lay outside the gene matches. Germline loops: CDR1 MNHNY, CDR2 SVGAGI (reference sequence). This CDR3 has 15 residues. The CDR3 DNA is TGTGCCAGCACCCCGGTTGGACTAGCGGGGTATGAGCAGTTCTTC. Translation gives CASTPVGLAGYEQFF.

This clone was detected only once. This sequence joins TRBV7-2 and TRBJ1-5, with 7 positions matching TRBD1. The V segment lost 5 bases and the J segment 3 bases; nucleotides outside the gene matches: 13. CDR3 size: 17 residues. CDR1 is SGHTA, CDR2 FQGNSA, per germline. The CDR3 here is CASSLRDSQSPNQPQHF. In DNA, the CDR3 is TGTGCCAGCAGCCTCAGGGACAGTCAAAGTCCCAATCAGCCCCAGCATTTT. Filled out from reference TRBV7-2 and TRBJ1-5, the complete variable domain reads GAGVSQSPSNKVTEKGKDVELRCDPISGHTALYWYRQSLGQGLEFLIYFQGNSAPDKSGLPSDRFSAERTGGSVSTLTIQRTQQEDSAVYLCASSLRDSQSPNQPQHFGDGTRLSIL.

The J gene is TRBJ1-6, the V gene TRBV25-1; TRBD1 might be the D (5 bases). Germline CDR1 MGHDK, CDR2 SYGVNS. V lost 7 bases to trimming and J lost 9 bases, with 10 bases between them. The CDR3 runs to 12 residues. CDR3 protein: CASTRGGSPLHF. For the CDR3, the DNA is TGTGCCAGCACCCGGGGGGGTTCACCCCTCCACTTT.

This chain connects TRBV27 to TRBJ2-3, with a possible D match to TRBD2 (5 bases). The V gene lost 0 bases and the J gene lost 6 bases, with 13 bases spanning the gap. Germline assignment: CDR1 MNHEY and CDR2 SMNVEV (reference sequence). This CDR3 comprises 15 residues. The CDR3 nucleotides are TGTGCCAGCAGTTTATCGGGTCCGAGGGAGGATACGCAGTATTTT. It translates to CASSLSGPREDTQYF.

The chain has TRBV6-5 and TRBJ1-6; the match to TRBD1 covers 7 bases. Germline CDR1 MNHEY, CDR2 SVGAGI. V shed 2 bases, J shed 6 bases, and the junction held 7 bases outside the gene matches. The CDR3 loop spans 16 amino acids. CDR3 protein: CASSYDSGTANSPLHF. The DNA for the CDR3 is TGTGCCAGCAGTTACGATTCGGGGACAGCTAATTCACCCCTCCACTTT.

The chain employs TRBV28 and TRBJ2-7, with a possible D match to TRBD2 (6 bases). Trimming stripped 2 bases from V and 3 bases from J, with 17 bases between. The CDR3 is 16 amino acids. CDR1 is MDHEN, CDR2 SYDVKM, per germline. The CDR3, as DNA: TGTGCCAGCAGTTTAGGCCACGAGGCGGGAAGCTACGAGCAGTACTTC. Amino acids: CASSLGHEAGSYEQYF.